These 10 T cell receptor beta chains share one sample of origin, sequenced in a study of blood T cells in healthy people across ages. Through a sample-barcoded 5' primer and a J-beta primer mix, a second PCR was run for roughly 7 to 12 cycles. TCRdb reprocessed the 5' RACE reads with MiXCR, giving one entry per CDR3 protein. The sample carries approximately 850,000 distinct CDR3 sequences, nearly 60% recorded once. Sample: blood. Receptors were obtained from a man aged 25-45 years in good health.

This clonotype has just a few counts. The rearrangement links TRBV9 to TRBJ1-2, with a weak D call TRBD1 (5 bases). The V gene's germline CDR1 is SGDLS and CDR2 YYNGEE. CDR3 length: 17 residues. V dropped 3 bases and J dropped 6 bases, with 24 bases sitting between them. The CDR3 here is CASSDWTRKGPQDGYTF. CDR3 in DNA: TGTGCCAGCAGCGACTGGACAAGGAAGGGACCTCAAGATGGCTACACCTTC.

The DNA for the CDR3 is TGTGCCAGCAGTCTAGTTGGGTCGCTTCTGGATACGCAGTATTTT. It specifies CASSLVGSLLDTQYF. The J gene is TRBJ2-3, the V gene TRBV12-3 or TRBV12-4; no firm D call. Trimming removed 5 bases from V and 6 bases from J, with 18 bases in between. CDR3 length: 15 amino acids.

The rearrangement uses TRBV27 and TRBJ2-1, with 8 nucleotides matching TRBD1. From germline, CDR1 is MNHEY and CDR2 SMNVEV (reference sequence). The CDR3 contains 14 residues. The V gene end was trimmed by 5 bases and the J gene end by 12 bases; junction bases not matched to a gene: 12. CDR3 sequence: CASSARPQGEGQFF. The CDR3 region has the DNA TGTGCCAGCAGTGCCCGCCCACAGGGGGAAGGGCAGTTCTTC.

The J gene is TRBJ2-7, the V gene TRBV5-1; a weak D match, TRBD1 (7 bases). CDR1 SGHRS and CDR2 YFSETQ come from the germline V gene. CDR3 length: 14 residues. Trimming pared 4 bases from V and 5 bases from J, leaving 16 bases between. In nucleotides, the CDR3 is TGCGCCAGCAGCACTAGACAGGGCGGGGACGAGCAGTACTTC. Translation gives CASSTRQGGDEQYF.

This chain joins TRBV4-2 and TRBJ2-1; D unresolved. Between the trimmed V and J ends, which lost 0 bases and 5 bases, there was a span of 14 bases. CDR1 LGHNA and CDR2 YNFKEQ come from the germline V gene. This CDR3 has 16 residues. CDR3 DNA: TGTGCCAGCAGCCAAGACACCGGGCAAGCTCACAATGAGCAGTTCTTC. Protein product: CASSQDTGQAHNEQFF.

The CDR3 is CATSRGEEEAETQYF. DNA for the CDR3: TGTGCCACCAGCAGAGGGGAGGAGGAAGCGGAGACCCAGTACTTC. The chain uses TRBV15 and TRBJ2-5; D is possibly TRBD2 (6 bases). Trimming pared 1 base from V and 5 bases from J, leaving 14 bases between. CDR1 and CDR2 from the germline V gene are LNHNV and YYDKDF (reference sequence). CDR3 length: 15 amino acids.

There are many counts of this clonotype. The chain recombines TRBV5-1 with TRBJ1-1, with D possibly matching TRBD1 (6 bases). Germline CDR1 and CDR2: SGHRS and YFSETQ. There are 14 residues in the CDR3. Trimming shortened V by 2 bases and J by 1 base, and 9 bases separated the two germline ends. CDR3 region: CASSFGQTNTEAFF. The CDR3 DNA is TGCGCCAGCAGCTTCGGACAGACGAACACTGAAGCTTTCTTT.

V gene TRBV2 combines with J gene TRBJ2-5, with unresolved D. The CDR3 loop spans 13 amino acids. The germline V gene has CDR1 SNHLY and CDR2 FYNNEI. Trimming shortened V by 8 bases and J by 2 bases, and 12 bases separated the two germline ends. DNA for the CDR3: TGTGCCAGCGACTCGCTTGCACAAGAGACCCAGTACTTC. As protein: CASDSLAQETQYF.

This clonotype was seen only a few times. The chain recombines TRBV7-2 with TRBJ1-5; D is undetermined. Germline assignment: CDR1 SGHTA and CDR2 FQGNSA. The CDR3 is made up of 12 amino acids. Trimming took 6 bases from V and 0 from J, leaving 3 bases between them. DNA of the CDR3: TGTGCCAGCAGATATAGCAATCAGCCCCAGCATTTT. Residues: CASRYSNQPQHF.

The CDR3 sequence: CSARARTSGGSYNEQFF. CDR3 nucleotide sequence: TGCAGTGCTAGAGCCCGGACTAGCGGGGGGTCGTACAATGAGCAGTTCTTC. The rearrangement joins TRBV20-1 to TRBJ2-1; 14 positions agree with TRBD2. The CDR3 is 17 residues long. The germline V gene has CDR1 DFQATT and CDR2 SNEGSKA (reference sequence). The V segment lost 1 base and the J segment 4 bases; nucleotides outside the gene matches: 6.